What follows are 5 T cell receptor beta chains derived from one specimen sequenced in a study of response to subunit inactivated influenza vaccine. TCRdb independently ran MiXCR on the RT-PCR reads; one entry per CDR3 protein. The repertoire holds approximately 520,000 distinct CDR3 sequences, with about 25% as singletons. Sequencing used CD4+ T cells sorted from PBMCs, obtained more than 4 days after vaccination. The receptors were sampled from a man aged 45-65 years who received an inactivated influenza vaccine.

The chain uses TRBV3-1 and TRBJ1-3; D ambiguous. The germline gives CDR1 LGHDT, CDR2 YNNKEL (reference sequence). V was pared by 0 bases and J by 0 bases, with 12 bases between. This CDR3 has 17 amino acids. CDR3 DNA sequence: TGTGCCAGCAGCCAAGACCTGAAGGTCGTCTCTGGAAACACCATATATTTT. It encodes CASSQDLKVVSGNTIYF.

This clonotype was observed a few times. CDR3 sequence (DNA): TGCAGTGCCCGCCGGGGACCAACCTACAATGAGCAGTTCTTC. Protein: CSARRGPTYNEQFF. The gene calls are TRBV20-1 and TRBJ2-1; TRBD1 or TRBD2 may be the D gene (5 bases each). Germline CDR1 is DFQATT and CDR2 is SNEGSKA (reference sequence). With 6 bases removed from V and 2 bases from J, the gap between germline ends came to 14 bases. The CDR3 consists of 14 residues.

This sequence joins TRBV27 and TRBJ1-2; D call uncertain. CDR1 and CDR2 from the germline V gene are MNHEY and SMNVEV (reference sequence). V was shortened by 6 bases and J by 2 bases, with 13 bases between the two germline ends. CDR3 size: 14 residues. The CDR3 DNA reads TGTGCCAGCAGAAAACGGACGGGAAACTATGGCTACACCTTC. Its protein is CASRKRTGNYGYTF.

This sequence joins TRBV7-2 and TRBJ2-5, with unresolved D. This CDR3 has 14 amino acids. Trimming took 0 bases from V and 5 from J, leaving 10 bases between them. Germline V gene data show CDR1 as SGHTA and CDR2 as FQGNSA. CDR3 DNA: TGTGCCAGCAGCTTAGCAGTTTCGCGGGAGACCCAGTACTTC. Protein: CASSLAVSRETQYF.

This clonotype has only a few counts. The CDR3 here is CASRWAGGPGNEQFF. The CDR3 DNA reads as TGTGCCAGCAGATGGGCAGGCGGACCGGGCAATGAGCAGTTCTTC. The rearrangement uses TRBV12-3 or TRBV12-4 and TRBJ2-1; D not resolved. The CDR3 spans 15 residues. Trimming took off 6 bases at V and 6 bases at J, with 18 bases between the two ends.